This TCR beta chain emerged from a study of response to subunit inactivated influenza vaccine. Study-level findings and limits: The study's authors posited that every seasonal influenza vaccination enlists few new T cells.

TCRdb passed the RT-PCR reads through MiXCR, listing each CDR3 protein once. The profile shows roughly 460,000 distinct CDR3 sequences, 9.5% to 12% of them singletons. The V and J ends lost 3 bases and 3 bases, in that order; junction bases with no gene match: 7. The CDR3 is 16 residues long. Germline CDR1 MDHEN, CDR2 SYDVKM. This clonotype has only a few counts. Its matching antigen is unknown. The source was PBMCs from blood, collected more than 35 days after vaccination. The chain links TRBV28 to TRBJ1-5; 8 bases are shared with TRBD1. The sequence derives from a man between 50 and 59 years old who received an inactivated influenza vaccine. The DNA of the CDR3 is TGTGCCAGCAGTTTTAGACAGGGGCTAGTCAATCAGCCCCAGCATTTT. It is translated as CASSFRQGLVNQPQHF.